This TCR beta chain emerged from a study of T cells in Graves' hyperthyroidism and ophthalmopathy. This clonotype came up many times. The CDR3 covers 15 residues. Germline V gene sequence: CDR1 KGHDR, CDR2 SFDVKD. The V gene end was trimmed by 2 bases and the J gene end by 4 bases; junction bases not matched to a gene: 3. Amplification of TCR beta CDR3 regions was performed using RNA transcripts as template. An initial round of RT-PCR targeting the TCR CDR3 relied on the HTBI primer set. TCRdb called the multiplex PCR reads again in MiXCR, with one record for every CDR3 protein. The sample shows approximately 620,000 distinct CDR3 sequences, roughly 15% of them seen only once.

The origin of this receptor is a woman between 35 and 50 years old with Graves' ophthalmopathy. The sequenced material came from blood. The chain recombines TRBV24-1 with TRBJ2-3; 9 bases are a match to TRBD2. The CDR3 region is CATSDSAGGPDTQYF. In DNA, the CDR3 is TGTGCCACCAGTGATTCGGCGGGAGGGCCAGATACGCAGTATTTT.